One and the same sample provided the 5 T cell receptor beta chains below, sequenced in a study of CD8 T cells in ankylosing spondylitis. The study's findings and limits: Among TCR beta sequences, a motif of eight highly homologous variants appeared characteristic of ankylosing spondylitis blood.

Antigens for these TCRs are unknown. Using its own MiXCR run on the 5' RACE reads, TCRdb lists one record per CDR3 protein. The sample shows some 450,000 distinct CDR3 sequences, over 15% of them seen only once. The sequenced sample was blood, either unsorted or a sorted T cell fraction (not recorded which). Receptors were obtained from a male donor with ankylosing spondylitis.

V usage is TRBV19 and J usage is TRBJ2-1; D remains ambiguous. There are 13 residues in the CDR3. Germline loops: CDR1 LNHDA, CDR2 SQIVND (reference sequence). Trimming stripped 5 bases from V and 12 bases from J, with 17 bases between. The CDR3 coding sequence is TGTGCCAGTAGTTCGCCTTATAGTTACGGGCAGTTCTTC. Translated: CASSSPYSYGQFF.

In regard to this clonotype: One junction end disagrees with the germline gene, perhaps due to a read error. This rearrangement joins TRBV6-1 to TRBJ1-1; maybe TRBD1 (6 bases). The CDR3 loop spans 15 amino acids. Germline V CDR1 and CDR2: MNHNS, SASEGT. In DNA form, the CDR3 reads TGTGCCAGCAGTCGGACAGCCTCACTTTACACTAAAGCTTTCTTT. As protein: CASSRTASLYTKAFF.

This clonotype occurred once. V gene TRBV2 combines with J gene TRBJ2-1; D not certain. The V end was cut by 4 bases, the J end by 0 bases, with 10 bases between. In germline, CDR1 is SNHLY, CDR2 FYNNEI. CDR3 length equals 15 residues. The CDR3 loop is CASSVFGISYNEQFF. In DNA form, the CDR3 reads TGTGCCAGCAGTGTATTTGGGATCTCCTACAATGAGCAGTTCTTC. The full variable domain, its missing parts supplied by reference TRBV2 and TRBJ2-1, is EPEVTQTPSHQVTQMGQEVILRCVPISNHLYFYWYRQILGQKVEFLVSFYNNEISEKSEIFDDQFSVERPDGSNFTLKIRSTKLEDSAMYFCASSVFGISYNEQFFGPGTRLTVL.

In this sample, this clonotype turned up a few times. The J gene is TRBJ1-2, the V gene TRBV20-1; a weak D match, TRBD1 (6 bases). Between the trimmed V and J ends, which lost 8 bases and 7 bases, there was a span of 26 bases. The CDR3 is 15 amino acids. Looked up from germline, CDR1 is DFQATT and CDR2 is SNEGSKA (reference sequence). Here the CDR3 reads CSRFDGTHAVRGYTF. The CDR3 bases are TGCAGTCGGTTTGATGGGACACATGCGGTCCGTGGCTACACCTTC.

This clonotype was counted a few times. The chain combines TRBV6-1 with TRBJ2-5, with TRBD2 matching over 10 bases. The CDR3 has 16 residues. Per the germline V gene, CDR1 is MNHNS and CDR2 is SASEGT. The trim removed 0 bases at V and 5 bases at J, leaving 6 bases unmatched. CDR3 sequence (DNA): TGTGCCAGCAGTGAAGCCAGCGGGGGGGCTCGGGAGACCCAGTACTTC. Translated: CASSEASGGARETQYF.